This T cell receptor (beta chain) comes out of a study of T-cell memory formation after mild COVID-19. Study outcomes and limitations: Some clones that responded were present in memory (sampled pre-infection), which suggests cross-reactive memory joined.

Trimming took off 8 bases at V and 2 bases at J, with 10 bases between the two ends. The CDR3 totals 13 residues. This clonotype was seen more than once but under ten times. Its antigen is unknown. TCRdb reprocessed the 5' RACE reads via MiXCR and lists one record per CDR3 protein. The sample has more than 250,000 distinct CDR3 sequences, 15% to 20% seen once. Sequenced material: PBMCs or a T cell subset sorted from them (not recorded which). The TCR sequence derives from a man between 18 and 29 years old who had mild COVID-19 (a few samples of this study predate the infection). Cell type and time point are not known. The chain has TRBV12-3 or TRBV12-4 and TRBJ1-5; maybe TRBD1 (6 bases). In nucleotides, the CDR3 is TGTGCCAGCGGGACAATAGGCAATCAGCCCCAGCATTTT. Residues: CASGTIGNQPQHF.